Listed below are T cell receptor beta chains from one sample, sequenced in a study of blood T cells in healthy people across ages. TCRdb independently ran MiXCR on the 5' RACE reads; one entry per CDR3 protein. The sample consists of roughly 2 million distinct CDR3 sequences, about 50% of them appearing once. Sequences were obtained from blood. Receptors originate from a woman between 40 and 50 years old in good health. The CDR3 runs from the conserved cysteine through the conserved F or W.

V,J,CDR3
TRBV24-1,TRBJ2-3,CATNGGFTDTQYF
TRBV9,TRBJ1-6,CASSAPQGSYNSPLHF
TRBV6-2/TRBV6-3,TRBJ2-3,CASRPGLAGDNTDTQYF
TRBV6-6,-,CASSYFSREQYF
TRBV3-1,TRBJ2-7,CASSQDIQGIQYF
TRBV12-3/TRBV12-4,TRBJ2-7,CASSYAGGKSYEQYF
TRBV18,TRBJ1-2,CASSLKTENCGYTF
TRBV20-1,TRBJ2-7,CSARTTDYEQYF
TRBV2,TRBJ1-1,CASSKQGRAFF
TRBV19,TRBJ1-2,CASRSGQGIGYTF
TRBV6-2/TRBV6-3,-,CASTIRGSSSYEQYF
TRBV29-1,TRBJ2-1,CSVDRGGGEQFF
TRBV6-2/TRBV6-3,TRBJ2-1,CASSPAPDRVGFF
TRBV28,TRBJ2-4,CASSTGGLAKNIQYF
TRBV6-1,TRBJ1-1,CASSEKIRGANTEAFF
TRBV27,TRBJ2-1,CASTVIGQGANEQFF
TRBV2,TRBJ2-1,CATTDSTYEQFF
TRBV12-3/TRBV12-4,TRBJ2-7,CASRGGPSSYEQYF
TRBV20-1,-,CSARKGANTYEQYF